This T cell receptor beta chain was retrieved from a study of metastatic and nonmetastatic thyroid tumors (dated by TCRdb to about 2020). About the study as a whole: Repertoires were compared across peripheral blood and tumor or nodule tissue samples from malignant and benign thyroid patients.

Before undergoing thyroid surgery, none of the patients had been given any kind of treatment. Patient clinical samples collected from about 2011 to 2019 were retrospectively analysed using T-cell receptor beta sequencing. The protocol used for the library was PCR. The sequencer listed for this sample is Illumina HiSeq 4000. High-throughput sequencing was used to profile the TCR beta-chain CDR3 region of every patient. In the original analysis: The researchers built a classifier to tell apart papillary thyroid cancer patients with distant metastasis, based on CDR3 differences among clinicopathological groups. To measure repertoire diversity the researchers used the Shannon index, while the Morisita-Horn index served to gauge how similar the tumor and blood repertoires were. In-frame beta chains were kept once TCRdb had trimmed the public reads at Q25 with fastp and called clones with MiXCR. It is TCRdb's table, rather than the study itself, that gives the V and J calls and clone size. This sample gives tens of thousands of clones in total; about an eighth of them show up just once. About 10% of the sample is held by the ten biggest clonotypes.

This clone was counted only a few times. The clone's antigen remains unknown. A clone one base away is much larger, so this may be a read error. General findings and caveats noted by the study authors: In both blood and tumor samples, malignant tumors were reported to have significantly higher TCR beta diversity than benign nodules.

The CDR3 runs 12 residues from the cysteine to the phenylalanine. Only CDR3 DNA remains: 36 bases, in frame from the first base. Taken from the germline V gene, the CDR1 and CDR2 loops are SGHTA and FQGNSA. What was sequenced was blood. This clonotype was obtained from a male donor with papillary thyroid cancer or a benign thyroid nodule (not recorded which). Some clones in this sample may be carry-over from other donors' samples. The chain is made from TRBV7-2 and TRBJ1-1; the D gene cannot be named for sure. The encoded CDR3 is CASSLQNTEASF. The DNA is as follows: TGTGCCAGCAGCTTACAGAACACTGAAGCTTCCTTT. Supplemented by the reference TRBV7-2 and TRBJ1-1 proteins around the CDR3, the complete variable domain is GAGVSQSPSNKVTEKGKDVELRCDPISGHTALYWYRQSLGQGLEFLIYFQGNSAPDKSGLPSDRFSAERTGGSVSTLTIQRTQQEDSAVYLCASSLQNTEASFGQGTRLTVV.